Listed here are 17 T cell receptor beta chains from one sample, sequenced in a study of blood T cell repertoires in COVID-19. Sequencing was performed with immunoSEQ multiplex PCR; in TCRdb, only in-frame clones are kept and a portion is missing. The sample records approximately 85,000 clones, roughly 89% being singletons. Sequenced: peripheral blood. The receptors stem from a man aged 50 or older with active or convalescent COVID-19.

This CDR3 reads CASSIGQDTEAFF. The DNA of the CDR3 is TGTGCCAGCTCAATCGGACAGGACACTGAAGCTTTCTTT. The chain uses TRBV18 and TRBJ1-1, with 7 bases fitting TRBD1. This CDR3 spans 13 amino acids. Trimming removed 5 bases from V and 3 bases from J; junction bases left unmatched: 3. The germline CDR1 and CDR2 sequences are KGHSH and LQKENI.

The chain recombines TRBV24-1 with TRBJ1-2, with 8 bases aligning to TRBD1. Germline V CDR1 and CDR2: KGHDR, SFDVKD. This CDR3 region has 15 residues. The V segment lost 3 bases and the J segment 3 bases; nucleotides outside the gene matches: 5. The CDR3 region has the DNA TGTGCCACCAGTGATCCCGGACAGGGCCACTATGGCTACACCTTC. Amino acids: CATSDPGQGHYGYTF.

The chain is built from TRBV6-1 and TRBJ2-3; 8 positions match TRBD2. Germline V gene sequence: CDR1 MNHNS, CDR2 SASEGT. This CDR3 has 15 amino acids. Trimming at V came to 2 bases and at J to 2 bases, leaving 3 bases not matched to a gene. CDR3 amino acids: CASSESGGPTDTQYF. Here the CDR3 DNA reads TGTGCCAGCAGTGAAAGCGGGGGCCCCACAGATACGCAGTATTTT.

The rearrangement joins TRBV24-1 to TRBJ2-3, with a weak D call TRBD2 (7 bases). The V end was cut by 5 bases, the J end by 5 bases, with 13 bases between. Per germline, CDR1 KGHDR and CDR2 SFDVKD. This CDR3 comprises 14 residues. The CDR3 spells CATSVGGGLDTQYF. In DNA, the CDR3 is TGTGCCACCAGTGTGGGGGGGGGCTTAGATACGCAGTATTTT.

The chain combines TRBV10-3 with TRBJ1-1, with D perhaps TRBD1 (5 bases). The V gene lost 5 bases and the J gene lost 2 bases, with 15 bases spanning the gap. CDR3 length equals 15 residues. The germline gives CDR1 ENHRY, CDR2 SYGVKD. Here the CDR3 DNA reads TGTGCCATCAGTCGAACCCCGACAGCCAACACTGAAGCTTTCTTT. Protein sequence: CAISRTPTANTEAFF.

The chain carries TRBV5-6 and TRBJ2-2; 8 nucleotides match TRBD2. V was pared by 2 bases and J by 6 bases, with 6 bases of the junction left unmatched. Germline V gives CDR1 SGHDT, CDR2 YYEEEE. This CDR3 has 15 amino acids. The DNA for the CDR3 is TGTGCCAGCAGCTTTTCGGGACTAGTTGCCGGGGAGCTGTTTTTT. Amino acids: CASSFSGLVAGELFF.

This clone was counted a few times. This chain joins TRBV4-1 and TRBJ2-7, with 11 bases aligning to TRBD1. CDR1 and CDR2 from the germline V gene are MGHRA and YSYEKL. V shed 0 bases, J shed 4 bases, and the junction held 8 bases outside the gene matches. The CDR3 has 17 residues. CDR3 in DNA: TGCGCCAGCAGCCAAGATAGTTTTGGGGACAGGGGGTACGAGCAGTACTTC. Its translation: CASSQDSFGDRGYEQYF.

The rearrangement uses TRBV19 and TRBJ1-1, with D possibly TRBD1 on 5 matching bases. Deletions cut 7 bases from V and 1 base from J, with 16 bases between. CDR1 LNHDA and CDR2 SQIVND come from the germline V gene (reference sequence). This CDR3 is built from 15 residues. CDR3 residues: CASNPGGTGNTEAFF. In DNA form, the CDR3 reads TGTGCCAGTAACCCCGGGGGGACGGGGAACACTGAAGCTTTCTTT.

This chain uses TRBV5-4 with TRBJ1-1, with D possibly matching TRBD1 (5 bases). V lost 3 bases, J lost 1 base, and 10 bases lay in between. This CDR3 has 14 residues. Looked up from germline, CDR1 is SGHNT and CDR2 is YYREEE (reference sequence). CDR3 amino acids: CASSSGLTNTEAFF. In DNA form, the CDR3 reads TGTGCCAGCAGCTCGGGACTCACGAACACTGAAGCTTTCTTT.

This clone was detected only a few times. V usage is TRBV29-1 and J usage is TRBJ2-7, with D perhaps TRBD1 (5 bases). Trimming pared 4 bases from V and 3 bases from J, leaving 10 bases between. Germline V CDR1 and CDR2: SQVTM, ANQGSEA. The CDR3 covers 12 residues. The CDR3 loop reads CSVVAGYYEQYF. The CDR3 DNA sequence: TGCAGCGTTGTGGCAGGGTACTACGAGCAGTACTTC.

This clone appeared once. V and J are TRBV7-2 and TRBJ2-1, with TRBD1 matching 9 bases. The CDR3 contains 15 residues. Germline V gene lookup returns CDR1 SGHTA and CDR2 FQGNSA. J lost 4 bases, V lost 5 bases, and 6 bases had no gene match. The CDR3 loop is CASSRTGDEYNEQFF. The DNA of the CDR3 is TGTGCCAGCAGCCGGACAGGGGACGAATACAATGAGCAGTTCTTC.

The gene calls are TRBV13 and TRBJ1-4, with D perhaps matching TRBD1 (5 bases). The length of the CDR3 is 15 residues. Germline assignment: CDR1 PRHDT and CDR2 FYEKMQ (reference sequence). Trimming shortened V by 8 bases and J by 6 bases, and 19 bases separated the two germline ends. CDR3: CASRSAPLGDEKLFF. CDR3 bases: TGTGCCAGCCGGTCAGCCCCCCTAGGGGATGAAAAACTGTTTTTT.

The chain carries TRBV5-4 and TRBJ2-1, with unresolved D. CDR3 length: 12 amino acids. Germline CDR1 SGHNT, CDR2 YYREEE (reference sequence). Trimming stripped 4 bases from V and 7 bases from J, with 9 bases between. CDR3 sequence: CASSNPPNEQFF. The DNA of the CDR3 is TGTGCCAGCAGCAATCCCCCGAATGAGCAGTTCTTC.

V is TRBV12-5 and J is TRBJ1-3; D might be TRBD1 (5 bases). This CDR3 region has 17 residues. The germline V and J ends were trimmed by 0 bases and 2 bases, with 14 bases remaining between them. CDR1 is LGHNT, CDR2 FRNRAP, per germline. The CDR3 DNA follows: TGTGCTAGTGGTTTGGTACTCGGCAGGGAAGCTGGAAACACCATATATTTT. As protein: CASGLVLGREAGNTIYF.

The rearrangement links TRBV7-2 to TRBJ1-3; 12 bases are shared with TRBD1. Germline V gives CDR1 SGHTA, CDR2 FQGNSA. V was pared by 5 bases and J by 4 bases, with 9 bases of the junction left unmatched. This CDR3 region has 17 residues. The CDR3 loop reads CASSPSSGTGGGNTIYF. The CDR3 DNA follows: TGTGCCAGCAGCCCCTCGTCCGGGACAGGGGGCGGAAACACCATATATTTT.

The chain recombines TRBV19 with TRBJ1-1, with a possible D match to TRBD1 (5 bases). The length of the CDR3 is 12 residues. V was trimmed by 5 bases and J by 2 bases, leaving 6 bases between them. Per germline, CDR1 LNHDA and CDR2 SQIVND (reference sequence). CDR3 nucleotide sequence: TGTGCCAGTAGTCAGGGCAACACTGAAGCTTTCTTT. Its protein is CASSQGNTEAFF.

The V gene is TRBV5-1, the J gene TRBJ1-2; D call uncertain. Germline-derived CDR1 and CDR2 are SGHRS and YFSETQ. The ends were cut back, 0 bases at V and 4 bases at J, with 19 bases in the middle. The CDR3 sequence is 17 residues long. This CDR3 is CASSLVRETLHPYGYTF. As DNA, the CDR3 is TGCGCCAGCAGCTTGGTCCGTGAGACACTCCACCCCTATGGCTACACCTTC.